This T cell receptor beta chain was recovered during a study of T-cell reconstitution after alpha-beta-depleted transplantation in children. Deletions cut 8 bases from V and 4 bases from J, with 11 bases between. The CDR3 is 13 amino acids. Unique molecular identifiers featured in how the TCRbeta library was prepared. In TCRdb, the PCR reads were re-called with MiXCR into one record per CDR3 protein. This table holds hundreds of thousands of distinct CDR3 sequences, approximately 16% found once. This receptor was obtained from a human donor who donated a stem cell graft to a child with acute myeloid leukemia. The input for sequencing was PBMCs from the stem cell graft donor, taken from the stem cell graft. V and J are TRBV12-3 or TRBV12-4 and TRBJ2-2; no clear D gene. In DNA, the CDR3 is TGTGCCAGCTCAGGCTCGGGCACCGGGGAGCTGTTTTTT. Translated, it gives CASSGSGTGELFF.